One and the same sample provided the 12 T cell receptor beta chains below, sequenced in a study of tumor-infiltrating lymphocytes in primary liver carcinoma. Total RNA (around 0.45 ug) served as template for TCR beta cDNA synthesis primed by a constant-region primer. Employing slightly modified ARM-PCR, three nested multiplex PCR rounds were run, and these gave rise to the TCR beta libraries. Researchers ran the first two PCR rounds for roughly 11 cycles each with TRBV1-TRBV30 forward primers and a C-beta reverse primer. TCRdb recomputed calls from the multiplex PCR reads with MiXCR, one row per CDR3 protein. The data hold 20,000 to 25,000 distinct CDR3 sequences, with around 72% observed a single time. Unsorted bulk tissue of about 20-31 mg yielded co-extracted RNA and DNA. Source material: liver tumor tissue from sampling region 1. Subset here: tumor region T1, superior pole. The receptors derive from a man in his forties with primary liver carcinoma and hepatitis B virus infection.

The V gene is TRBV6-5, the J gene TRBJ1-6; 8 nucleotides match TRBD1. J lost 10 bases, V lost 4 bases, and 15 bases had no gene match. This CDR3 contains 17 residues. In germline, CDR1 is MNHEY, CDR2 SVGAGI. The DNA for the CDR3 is TGTGCCAGCAGTTGCTGGGGGACAGGCACAGTTGACTCACCCCTCCACTTT. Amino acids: CASSCWGTGTVDSPLHF.

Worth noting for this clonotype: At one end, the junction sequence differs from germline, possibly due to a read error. CDR3 sequence (DNA): TGTGCCAGCAGTTCCGGGAGAAGGGATACCCAGTACTTT. Encoded protein: CASSSGRRDTQYF. The chain carries TRBV6-5 and TRBJ2-5; D possibly corresponds to TRBD2 (6 bases). Germline V CDR1 and CDR2: MNHEY, SVGAGI. CDR3 size: 13 residues.

CDR3 nucleotide sequence: TGCGCCAGCAATTCGACCAACGTTACCGGCTACACCTTC. It codes for CASNSTNVTGYTF. V gene TRBV5-1 combines with J gene TRBJ1-2, with no clear D. The CDR3 has 13 amino acids. Germline V CDR1 and CDR2: SGHRS, YFSETQ. V was pared by 6 bases and J by 8 bases, with 17 bases between.

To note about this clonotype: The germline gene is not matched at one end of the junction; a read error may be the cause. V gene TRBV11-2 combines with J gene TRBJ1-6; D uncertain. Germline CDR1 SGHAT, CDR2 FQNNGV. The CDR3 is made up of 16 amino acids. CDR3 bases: TGTACCAGCAGTTTAGATCTTAGCAGCCAATTCGGAACCCTCCACTTT. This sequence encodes CTSSLDLSSQFGTLHF.

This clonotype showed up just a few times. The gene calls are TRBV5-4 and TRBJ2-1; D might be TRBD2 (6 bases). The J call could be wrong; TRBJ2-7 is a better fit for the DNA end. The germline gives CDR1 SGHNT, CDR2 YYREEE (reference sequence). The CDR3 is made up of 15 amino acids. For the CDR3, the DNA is TGTGCCAGCAGCTTGTCTAGCGAGAGGCACAATGAGCAGTACTTC. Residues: CASSLSSERHNEQYF.

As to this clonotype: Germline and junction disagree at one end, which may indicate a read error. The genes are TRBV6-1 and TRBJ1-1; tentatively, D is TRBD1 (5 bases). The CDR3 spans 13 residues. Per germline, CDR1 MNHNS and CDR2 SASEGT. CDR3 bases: TGTACCAGCAACCTCAACAGGAACACCGAAGCTTTCTTT. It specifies CTSNLNRNTEAFF.

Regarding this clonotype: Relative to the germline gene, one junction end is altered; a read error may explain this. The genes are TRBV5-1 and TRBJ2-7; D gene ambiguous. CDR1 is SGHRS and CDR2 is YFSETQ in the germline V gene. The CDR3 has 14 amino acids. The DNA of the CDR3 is TGCGCCAGCAGTCCCTATTCAGTCTCCTACGCGCAGTGCTTC. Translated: CASSPYSVSYAQCF. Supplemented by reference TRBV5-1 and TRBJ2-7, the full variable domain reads KAGVTQTPRYLIKTRGQQVTLSCSPISGHRSVSWYQQTPGQGLQFLFEYFSETQRNKGNFPGRFSGRQFSNSRSEMNVSTLELGDSALYLCASSPYSVSYAQCFGPGTRLTVT.

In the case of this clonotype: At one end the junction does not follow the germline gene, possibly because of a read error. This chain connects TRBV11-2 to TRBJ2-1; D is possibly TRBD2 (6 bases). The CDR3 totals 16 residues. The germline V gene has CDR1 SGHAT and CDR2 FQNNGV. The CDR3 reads CASSLELLATMNEQSF. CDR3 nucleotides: TGTGCCAGCAGCTTAGAGCTCCTAGCGACAATGAATGAGCAGTCCTTC.

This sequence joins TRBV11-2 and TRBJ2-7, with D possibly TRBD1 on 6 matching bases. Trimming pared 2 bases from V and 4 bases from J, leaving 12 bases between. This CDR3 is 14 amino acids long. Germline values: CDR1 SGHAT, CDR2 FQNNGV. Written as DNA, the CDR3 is TGTGCCAGCAGCTTATCGGGACAAGGTTACGAGCAGTACTTC. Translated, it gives CASSLSGQGYEQYF.

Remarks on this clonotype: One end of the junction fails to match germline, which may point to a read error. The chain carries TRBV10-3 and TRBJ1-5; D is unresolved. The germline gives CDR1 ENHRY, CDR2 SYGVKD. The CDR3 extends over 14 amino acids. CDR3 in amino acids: CAVSEYEGNQPQHF. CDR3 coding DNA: TGTGCCGTCAGTGAGTATGAGGGCAATCAGCCCCAGCACTTT.

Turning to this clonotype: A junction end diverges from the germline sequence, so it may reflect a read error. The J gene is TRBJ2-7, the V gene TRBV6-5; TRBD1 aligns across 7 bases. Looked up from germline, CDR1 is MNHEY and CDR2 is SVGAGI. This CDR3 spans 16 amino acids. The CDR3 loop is CANRPGQAVSFYVQYF. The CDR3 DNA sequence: TGTGCCAACAGGCCCGGACAGGCAGTATCCTTTTACGTGCAGTACTTC.

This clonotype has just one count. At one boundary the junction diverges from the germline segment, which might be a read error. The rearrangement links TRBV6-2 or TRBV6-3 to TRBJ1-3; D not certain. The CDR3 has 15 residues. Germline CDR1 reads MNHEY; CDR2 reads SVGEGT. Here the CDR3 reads CVSSPFTTSGNTIYF. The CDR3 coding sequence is TGTGTCAGCAGCCCCTTTACCACCTCTGGAAACACCATATATTTT.